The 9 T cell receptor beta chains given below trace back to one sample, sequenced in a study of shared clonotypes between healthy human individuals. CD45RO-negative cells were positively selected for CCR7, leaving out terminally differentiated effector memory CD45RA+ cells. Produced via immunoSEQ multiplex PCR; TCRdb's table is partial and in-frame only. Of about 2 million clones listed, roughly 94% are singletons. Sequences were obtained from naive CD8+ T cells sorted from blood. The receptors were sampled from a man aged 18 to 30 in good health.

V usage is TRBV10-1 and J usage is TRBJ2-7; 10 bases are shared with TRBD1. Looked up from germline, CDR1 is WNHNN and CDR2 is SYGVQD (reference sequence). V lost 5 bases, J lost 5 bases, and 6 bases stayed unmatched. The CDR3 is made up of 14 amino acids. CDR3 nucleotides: TGCGCCAGCAGTACCGGGACAGGGGTGGACGAGCAGTACTTC. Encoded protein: CASSTGTGVDEQYF.

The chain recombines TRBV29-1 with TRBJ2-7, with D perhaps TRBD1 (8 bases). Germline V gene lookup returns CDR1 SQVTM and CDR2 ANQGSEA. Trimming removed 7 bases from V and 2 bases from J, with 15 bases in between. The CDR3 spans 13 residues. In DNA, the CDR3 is TGCAGCGCCAGGACAGGGAGGGCCTACGAGCAGTACTTC. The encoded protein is CSARTGRAYEQYF.

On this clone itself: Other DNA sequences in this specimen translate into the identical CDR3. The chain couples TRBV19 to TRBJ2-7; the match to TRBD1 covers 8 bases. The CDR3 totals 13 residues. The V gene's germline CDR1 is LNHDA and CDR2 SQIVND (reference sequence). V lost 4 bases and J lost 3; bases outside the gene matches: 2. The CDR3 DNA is TGTGCCAGTAGTACTACAGGGGGCTACGAGCAGTACTTC. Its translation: CASSTTGGYEQYF.

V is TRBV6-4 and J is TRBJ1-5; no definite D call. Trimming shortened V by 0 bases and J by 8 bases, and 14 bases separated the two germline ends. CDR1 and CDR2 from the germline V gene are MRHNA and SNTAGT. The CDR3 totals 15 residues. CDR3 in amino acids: CASSDSRSPPEPQHF. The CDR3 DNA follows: TGTGCCAGCAGTGACTCGAGGTCCCCCCCCGAGCCCCAGCATTTT.

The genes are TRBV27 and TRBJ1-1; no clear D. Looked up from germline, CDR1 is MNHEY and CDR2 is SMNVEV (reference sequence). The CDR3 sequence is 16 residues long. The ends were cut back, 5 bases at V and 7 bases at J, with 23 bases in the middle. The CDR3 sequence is CASSPFMRGPNDEAFF. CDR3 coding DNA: TGTGCCAGCAGTCCCTTCATGCGGGGTCCGAACGATGAAGCTTTCTTT.

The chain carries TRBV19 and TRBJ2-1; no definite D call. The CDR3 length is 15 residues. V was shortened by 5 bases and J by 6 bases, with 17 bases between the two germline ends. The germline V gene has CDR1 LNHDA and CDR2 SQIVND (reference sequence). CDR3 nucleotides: TGTGCCAGTAGTTCCAAGTGGGGTTTCGGCAATGAGCAGTTCTTC. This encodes CASSSKWGFGNEQFF.

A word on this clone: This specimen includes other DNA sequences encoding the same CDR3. The DNA for the CDR3 is TGCGCCAGCAGCCAAGACAGGACATACGAGCAGTACTTC. Protein sequence: CASSQDRTYEQYF. The J gene is TRBJ2-7, the V gene TRBV4-1; a weak D match, TRBD1 (5 bases). Trimming cost V 0 bases and J 4 bases, with 7 bases left between them. Per germline, CDR1 MGHRA and CDR2 YSYEKL. The CDR3 totals 13 residues.

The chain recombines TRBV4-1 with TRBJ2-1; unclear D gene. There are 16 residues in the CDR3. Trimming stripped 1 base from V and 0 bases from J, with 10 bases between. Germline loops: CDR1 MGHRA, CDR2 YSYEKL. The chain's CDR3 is CASSQVALSSYNEQFF. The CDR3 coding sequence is TGCGCCAGCAGCCAAGTGGCCCTCAGCTCCTACAATGAGCAGTTCTTC.

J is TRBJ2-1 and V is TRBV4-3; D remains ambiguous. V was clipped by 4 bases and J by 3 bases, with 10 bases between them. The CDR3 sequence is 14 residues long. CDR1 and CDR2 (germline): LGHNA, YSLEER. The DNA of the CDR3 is TGCGCCAGCAGCCCCGGGCTGGACTACAATGAGCAGTTCTTC. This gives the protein CASSPGLDYNEQFF.